This TCR beta chain stems from a study of T cell changes during pregnancy in multiple sclerosis. Here immunoSEQ multiplex PCR was the method, and the copy in TCRdb shows in-frame clones only, minus some. The sample holds about 46,000 clones; 92% are singletons and the top ten take 2% to 2.5%. In germline, CDR1 is KGHSH, CDR2 LQKENI. The CDR3 runs to 15 residues. V lost 6 bases, J lost 4 bases, and 6 bases stayed unmatched. The chain is built from TRBV18 and TRBJ2-7; 13 bases align to TRBD2. The sequence was obtained from a female donor with multiple sclerosis, enrolled in a pregnancy study. Specimen: peripheral blood, collected in the third trimester of pregnancy. This CDR3 is CASSGGTSGDYEQYF. The CDR3 region has the DNA TGTGCCAGCTCCGGGGGGACTAGCGGGGATTACGAGCAGTACTTC.